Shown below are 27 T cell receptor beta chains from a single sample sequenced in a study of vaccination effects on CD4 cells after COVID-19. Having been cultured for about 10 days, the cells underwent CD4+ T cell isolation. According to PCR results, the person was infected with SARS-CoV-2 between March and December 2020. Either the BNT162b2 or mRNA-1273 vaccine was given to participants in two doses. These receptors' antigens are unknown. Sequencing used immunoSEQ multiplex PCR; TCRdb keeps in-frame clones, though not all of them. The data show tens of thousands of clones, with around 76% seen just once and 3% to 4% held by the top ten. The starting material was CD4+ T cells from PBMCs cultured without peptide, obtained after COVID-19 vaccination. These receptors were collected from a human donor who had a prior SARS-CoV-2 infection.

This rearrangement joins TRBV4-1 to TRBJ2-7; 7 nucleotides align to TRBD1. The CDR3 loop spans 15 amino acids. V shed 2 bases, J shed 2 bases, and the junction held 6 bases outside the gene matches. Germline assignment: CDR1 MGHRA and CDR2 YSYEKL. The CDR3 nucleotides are TGCGCCAGCAGCCAACATCAGGGGGACCCCTACGAGCAGTACTTC. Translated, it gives CASSQHQGDPYEQYF.

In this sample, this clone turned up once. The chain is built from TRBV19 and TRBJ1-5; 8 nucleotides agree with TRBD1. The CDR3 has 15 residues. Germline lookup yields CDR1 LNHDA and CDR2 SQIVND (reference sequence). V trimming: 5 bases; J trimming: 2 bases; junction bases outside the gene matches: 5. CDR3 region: CASSSLTGGNQPQHF. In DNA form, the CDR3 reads TGTGCCAGTAGTTCATTGACAGGGGGCAATCAGCCCCAGCATTTT.

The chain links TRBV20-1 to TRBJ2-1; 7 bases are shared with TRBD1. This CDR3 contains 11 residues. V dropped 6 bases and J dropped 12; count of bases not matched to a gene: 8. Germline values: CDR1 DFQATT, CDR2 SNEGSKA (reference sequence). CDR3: CSAVQGVVQFF. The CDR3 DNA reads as TGCAGTGCGGTTCAGGGGGTCGTGCAGTTCTTC.

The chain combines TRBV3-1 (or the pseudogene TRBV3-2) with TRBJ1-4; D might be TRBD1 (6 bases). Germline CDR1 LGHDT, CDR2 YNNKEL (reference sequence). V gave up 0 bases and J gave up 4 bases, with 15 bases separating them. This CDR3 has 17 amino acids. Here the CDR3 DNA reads TGTGCCAGCAGCCAAGATCACCCCCGGACAGTTAATGAAAAACTGTTTTTT. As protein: CASSQDHPRTVNEKLFF.

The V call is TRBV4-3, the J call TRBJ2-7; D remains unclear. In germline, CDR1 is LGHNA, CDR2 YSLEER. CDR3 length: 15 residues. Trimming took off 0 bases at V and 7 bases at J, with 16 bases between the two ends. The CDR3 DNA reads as TGCGCCAGCAGCCAAGATTACCCCCTAAATCGGGAGCAGTACTTC. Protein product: CASSQDYPLNREQYF.

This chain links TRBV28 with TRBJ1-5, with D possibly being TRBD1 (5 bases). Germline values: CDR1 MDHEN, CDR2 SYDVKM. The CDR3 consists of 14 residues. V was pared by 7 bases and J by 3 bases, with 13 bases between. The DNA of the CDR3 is TGTGCCAGCACCCTGAGGGGATTCAATCAGCCCCAGCATTTT. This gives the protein CASTLRGFNQPQHF.

The CDR3 here is CAWSGGLFRGNQPQHF. The CDR3 bases are TGTGCCTGGTCCGGGGGACTCTTTAGGGGCAATCAGCCCCAGCATTTT. J is TRBJ1-5 and V is TRBV30, with D possibly TRBD1 on 5 matching bases. The V gene lost 5 bases and the J gene lost 2 bases, with 19 bases spanning the gap. Germline assignment: CDR1 GTSNPN and CDR2 SVGIG (reference sequence). This CDR3 comprises 16 residues. The variable domain in full, completed from reference TRBV30 and TRBJ1-5, reads SQTIHQWPATLVQPVGSPLSLECTVEGTSNPNLYWYRQAAGRGLQLLFYSVGIGQISSEVPQNLSASRPQDRQFILSSKKLLLSDSGFYLCAWSGGLFRGNQPQHFGDGTRLSIL.

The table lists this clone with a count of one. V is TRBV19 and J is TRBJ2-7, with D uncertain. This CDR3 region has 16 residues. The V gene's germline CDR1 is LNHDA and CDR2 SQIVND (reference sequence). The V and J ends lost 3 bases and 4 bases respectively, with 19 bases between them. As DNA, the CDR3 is TGTGCCAGTAGTATGGGTTCGTGGGATAGAAAATACGAGCAGTACTTC. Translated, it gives CASSMGSWDRKYEQYF.

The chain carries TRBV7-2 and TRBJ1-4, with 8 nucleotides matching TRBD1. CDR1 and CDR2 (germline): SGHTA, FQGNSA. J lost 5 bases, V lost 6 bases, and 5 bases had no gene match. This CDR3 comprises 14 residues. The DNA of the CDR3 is TGTGCCAGCAGTAATGGACAGGGCAATGAAAAACTGTTTTTT. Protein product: CASSNGQGNEKLFF.

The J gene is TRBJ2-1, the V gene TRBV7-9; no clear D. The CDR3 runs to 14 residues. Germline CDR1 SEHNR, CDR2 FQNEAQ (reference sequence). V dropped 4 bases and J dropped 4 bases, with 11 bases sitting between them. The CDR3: CASSSNPSYNEQFF. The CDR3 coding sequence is TGTGCCAGCAGCTCGAACCCCTCGTACAATGAGCAGTTCTTC.

The CDR3 here is CASSLALRGQGYYGYTF. In DNA form, the CDR3 reads TGTGCCAGCAGCTTAGCGCTAAGGGGACAGGGGTACTATGGCTACACCTTC. The chain couples TRBV7-8 to TRBJ1-2; 10 nucleotides line up with TRBD1. The CDR3 extends over 17 amino acids. The ends lost 0 bases at V and 3 bases at J; junction bases unmatched: 7. Germline V gene lookup returns CDR1 SGHVS and CDR2 FQNEAQ.

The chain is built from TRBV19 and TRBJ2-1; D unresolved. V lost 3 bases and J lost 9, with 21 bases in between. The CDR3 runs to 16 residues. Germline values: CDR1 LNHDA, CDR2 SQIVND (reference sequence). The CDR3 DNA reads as TGTGCCAGTAGTATTGTGGGCAGGCGATCCAGTGGTGAGCAGTTCTTC. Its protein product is CASSIVGRRSSGEQFF.

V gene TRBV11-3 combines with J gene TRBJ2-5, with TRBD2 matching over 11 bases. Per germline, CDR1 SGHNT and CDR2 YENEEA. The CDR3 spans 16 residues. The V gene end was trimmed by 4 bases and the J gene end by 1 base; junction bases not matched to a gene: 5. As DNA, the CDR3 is TGTGCCAGCAGCTCGGGACTAGCGGCTACCCAAGAGACCCAGTACTTC. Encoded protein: CASSSGLAATQETQYF. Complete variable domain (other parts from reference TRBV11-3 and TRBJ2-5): EAGVVQSPRYKIIEKKQPVAFWCNPISGHNTLYWYLQNLGQGPELLIRYENEEAVDDSQLPKDRFSAERLKGVDSTLKIQPAELGDSAVYLCASSSGLAATQETQYFGPGTRLLVL.

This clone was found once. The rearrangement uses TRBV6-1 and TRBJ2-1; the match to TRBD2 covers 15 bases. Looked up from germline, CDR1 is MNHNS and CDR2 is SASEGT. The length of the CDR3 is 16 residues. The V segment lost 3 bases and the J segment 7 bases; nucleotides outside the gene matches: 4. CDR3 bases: TGTGCCAGCAGTGATCCGGGACTAGCGGGGGGAAATGAGCAGTTCTTC. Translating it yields CASSDPGLAGGNEQFF.

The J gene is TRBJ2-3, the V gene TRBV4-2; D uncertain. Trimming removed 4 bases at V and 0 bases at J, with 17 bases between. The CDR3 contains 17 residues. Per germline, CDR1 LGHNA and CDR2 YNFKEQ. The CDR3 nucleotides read TGTGCCAGCAGCCCCCTGGGCAGCTCCAGGAGCACAGATACGCAGTATTTT. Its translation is CASSPLGSSRSTDTQYF.

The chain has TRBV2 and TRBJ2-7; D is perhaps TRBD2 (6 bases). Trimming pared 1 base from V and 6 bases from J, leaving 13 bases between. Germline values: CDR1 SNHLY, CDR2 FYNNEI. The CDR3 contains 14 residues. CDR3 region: CASSEEISGVEQYF. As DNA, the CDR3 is TGTGCCAGCAGTGAAGAAATTTCGGGGGTCGAGCAGTACTTC.

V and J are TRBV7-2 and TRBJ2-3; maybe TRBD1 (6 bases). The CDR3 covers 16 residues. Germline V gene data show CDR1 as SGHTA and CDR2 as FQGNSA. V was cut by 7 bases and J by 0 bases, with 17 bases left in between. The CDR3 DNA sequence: TGTGCCAGCACCCATTCGGGGACACCTAGCACAGATACGCAGTATTTT. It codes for CASTHSGTPSTDTQYF.

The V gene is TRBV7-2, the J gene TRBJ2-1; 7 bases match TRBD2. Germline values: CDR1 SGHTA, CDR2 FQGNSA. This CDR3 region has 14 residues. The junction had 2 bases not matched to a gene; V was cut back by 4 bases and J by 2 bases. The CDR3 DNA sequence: TGTGCCAGCAGCTCGACTAGCCCCTACAATGAGCAGTTCTTC. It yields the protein CASSSTSPYNEQFF.

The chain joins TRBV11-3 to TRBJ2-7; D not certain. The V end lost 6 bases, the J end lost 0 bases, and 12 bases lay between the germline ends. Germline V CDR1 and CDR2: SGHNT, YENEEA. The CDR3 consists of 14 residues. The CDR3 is CASSTPAVSYEQYF. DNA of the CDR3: TGTGCCAGCAGTACGCCGGCAGTCTCCTACGAGCAGTACTTC.

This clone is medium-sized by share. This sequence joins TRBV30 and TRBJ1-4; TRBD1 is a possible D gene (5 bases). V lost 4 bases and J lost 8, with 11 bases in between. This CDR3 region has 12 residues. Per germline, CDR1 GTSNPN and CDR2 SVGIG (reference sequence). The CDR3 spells CAWKGVGEKLFF. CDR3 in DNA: TGTGCCTGGAAAGGGGTTGGGGAAAAACTGTTTTTT. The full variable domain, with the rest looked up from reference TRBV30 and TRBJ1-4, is SQTIHQWPATLVQPVGSPLSLECTVEGTSNPNLYWYRQAAGRGLQLLFYSVGIGQISSEVPQNLSASRPQDRQFILSSKKLLLSDSGFYLCAWKGVGEKLFFGSGTQLSVL.

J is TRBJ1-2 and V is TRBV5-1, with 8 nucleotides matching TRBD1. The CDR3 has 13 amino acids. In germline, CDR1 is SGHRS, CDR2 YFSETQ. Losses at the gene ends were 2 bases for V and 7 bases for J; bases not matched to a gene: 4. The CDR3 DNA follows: TGCGCCAGCAGCTTTCAGGGGGCCTCTGGCTACACCTTC. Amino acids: CASSFQGASGYTF.

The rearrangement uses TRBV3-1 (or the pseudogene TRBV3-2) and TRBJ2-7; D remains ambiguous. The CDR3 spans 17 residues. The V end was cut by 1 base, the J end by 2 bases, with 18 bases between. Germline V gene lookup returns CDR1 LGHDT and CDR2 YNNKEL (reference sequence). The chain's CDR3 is CASSQAPLPLGTYEQYF. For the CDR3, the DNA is TGTGCCAGCAGCCAAGCCCCCCTCCCTCTGGGGACCTACGAGCAGTACTTC.

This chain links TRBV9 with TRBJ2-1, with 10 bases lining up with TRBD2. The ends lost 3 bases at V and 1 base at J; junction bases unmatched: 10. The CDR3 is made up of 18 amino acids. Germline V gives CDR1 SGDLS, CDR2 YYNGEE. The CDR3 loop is CASSGSGGASISYNEQFF. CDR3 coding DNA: TGTGCCAGCAGCGGGAGCGGGGGGGCAAGCATATCCTACAATGAGCAGTTCTTC.

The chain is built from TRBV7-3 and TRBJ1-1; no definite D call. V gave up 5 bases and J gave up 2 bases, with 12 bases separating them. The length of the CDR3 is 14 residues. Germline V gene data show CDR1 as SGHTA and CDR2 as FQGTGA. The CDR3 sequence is CASSPFAGNTEAFF. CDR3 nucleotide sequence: TGTGCCAGCAGCCCGTTTGCAGGCAACACTGAAGCTTTCTTT.

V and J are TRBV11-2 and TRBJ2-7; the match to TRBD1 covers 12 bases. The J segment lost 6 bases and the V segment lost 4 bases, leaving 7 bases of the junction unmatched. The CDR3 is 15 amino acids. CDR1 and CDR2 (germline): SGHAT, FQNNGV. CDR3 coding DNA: TGTGCCAGCAGCTCAGGTGGGACAGGGGGCTCCGAGCAGTACTTC. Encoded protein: CASSSGGTGGSEQYF.

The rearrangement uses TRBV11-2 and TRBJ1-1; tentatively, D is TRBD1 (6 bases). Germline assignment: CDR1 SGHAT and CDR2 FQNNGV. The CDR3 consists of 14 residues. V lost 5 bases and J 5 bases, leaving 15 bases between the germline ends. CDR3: CASSLRGVVTEAFF. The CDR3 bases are TGTGCCAGCAGCCTCAGGGGCGTGGTGACTGAAGCTTTCTTT.

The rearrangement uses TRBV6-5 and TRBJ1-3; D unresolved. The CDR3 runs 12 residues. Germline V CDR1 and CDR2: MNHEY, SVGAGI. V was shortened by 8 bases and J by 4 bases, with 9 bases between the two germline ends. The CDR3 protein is CASGPLGNTIYF. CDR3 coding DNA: TGTGCCAGCGGCCCTTTAGGAAACACCATATATTTT.